The sequence of this T cell receptor beta chain was determined in a study of technical replicates of blood from several donors. Generated by immunoSEQ multiplex PCR, the TCRdb table keeps only in-frame clones and is missing some. Among over 50,000 clones listed, around 87% were seen once. Germline CDR1 and CDR2: MNHEY and SVGAGI. The length of the CDR3 is 14 residues. V lost 5 bases and J lost 3, with 11 bases in between. This clone occurred a few times. The chain employs TRBV6-5 and TRBJ2-1; TRBD2 is a possible D gene (6 bases). The clonotype originates from a human donor in good health. Some clones in this sample may be carry-over from other donors' samples. The sample comprised PBMCs. CDR3 in DNA: TGTGCCAGCAGTAAGGGAGGTAGCTACAATGAGCAGTTCTTC. Protein sequence: CASSKGGSYNEQFF.